The 22 T cell receptor beta chains listed next were all sequenced from one sample in a study of blood T cell repertoires in COVID-19 (dated by TCRdb to 2020 to 2021). Libraries came from the immunoSEQ multiplex PCR assay. The table was pulled from immuneACCESS by TCRdb, which kept in-frame rearrangements only. Such tables lose some clones; where checked, under half of the loss comes from unresolved V genes, and the rest has no known cause. The table for this sample lists 170,000 or so clones; about 88% of them were counted only once. The top ten clones comprise around 7% of the sample. The sequenced sample was PBMCs or T cells enriched from blood (not recorded which). These receptors were taken from a woman aged 50 to 65 who had recovered from COVID-19.

The chain is built from TRBV18 and TRBJ2-5; 11 bases are a match to TRBD2. Germline V lookup: CDR1 KGHSH, CDR2 LQKENI. The V gene end was trimmed by 6 bases and the J gene end by 3 bases; junction bases not matched to a gene: 3. The CDR3 runs to 14 residues. For the CDR3, the DNA is TGTGCCAGCTCCGCGGGACTAGCGGAAGAGACCCAGTACTTC. Translating gives CASSAGLAEETQYF. The variable domain in full, with the rest retrieved from reference TRBV18 and TRBJ2-5, is NAGVMQNPRHLVRRRGQEARLRCSPMKGHSHVYWYRQLPEEGLKFMVYLQKENIIDESGMPKERFSAEFPKEGPSILRIQQVVRGDSAAYFCASSAGLAEETQYFGPGTRLLVL.

V gene TRBV12-3 or TRBV12-4 combines with J gene TRBJ2-5; unclear D gene. Trimming stripped 6 bases from V and 1 base from J, with 6 bases between. The CDR3 is 12 residues long. For the CDR3, the DNA is TGTGCCAGCAGCTCCTCCCAAGAGACCCAGTACTTC. It encodes CASSSSQETQYF.

V gene TRBV15 combines with J gene TRBJ1-1, with TRBD1 matching over 9 bases. This CDR3 contains 15 residues. The trim removed 2 bases at V and 6 bases at J, leaving 7 bases unmatched. Germline V gives CDR1 LNHNV, CDR2 YYDKDF (reference sequence). The CDR3 bases are TGTGCCACCAGCAGAACAACACAGGGGGCAGCTGAAGCTTTCTTT. This sequence encodes CATSRTTQGAAEAFF.

The CDR3 spells CASGGPQGRDSYNEQFF. For the CDR3, the DNA is TGTGCTAGTGGTGGCCCTCAGGGCAGGGACTCCTACAATGAGCAGTTCTTC. V gene TRBV12-5 combines with J gene TRBJ2-1, with D maybe TRBD1 (5 bases). There are 17 residues in the CDR3. Germline CDR1 LGHNT, CDR2 FRNRAP. The V end was cut by 5 bases, the J end by 0 bases, with 17 bases between.

The chain carries TRBV7-9 and TRBJ1-5; D remains unclear. The CDR3 spans 14 residues. Between the trimmed V and J ends, which lost 2 bases and 2 bases, there was a span of 7 bases. Germline-derived CDR1 and CDR2 are SEHNR and FQNEAQ (reference sequence). Here the CDR3 reads CASSLPGRNQPQHF. The DNA for the CDR3 is TGTGCCAGCAGCTTACCAGGCCGCAATCAGCCCCAGCATTTT.

The chain has TRBV7-8 and TRBJ1-6; D perhaps matches TRBD1 (6 bases). V lost 6 bases and J lost 2, with 14 bases in between. The CDR3 covers 16 residues. Germline V lookup: CDR1 SGHVS, CDR2 FQNEAQ. The DNA for the CDR3 is TGTGCCAGCAGTCCGGGTGGGGGCCCCTATAATTCACCCCTCCACTTT. Protein sequence: CASSPGGGPYNSPLHF.

This clone was recorded only once. The chain joins TRBV5-1 to TRBJ1-4, with 8 bases lining up with TRBD1. Germline CDR1 reads SGHRS; CDR2 reads YFSETQ. The CDR3 has 15 residues. The ends lost 2 bases at V and 6 bases at J; junction bases unmatched: 6. In DNA form, the CDR3 reads TGCGCCAGCAGCTTATTGACAGGGGACGATGAAAAACTGTTTTTT. Translated, it gives CASSLLTGDDEKLFF. Supplemented by reference TRBV5-1 and TRBJ1-4, the full variable domain reads KAGVTQTPRYLIKTRGQQVTLSCSPISGHRSVSWYQQTPGQGLQFLFEYFSETQRNKGNFPGRFSGRQFSNSRSEMNVSTLELGDSALYLCASSLLTGDDEKLFFGSGTQLSVL.

V and J are TRBV10-3 and TRBJ2-1, with 10 bases fitting TRBD2. CDR3 size: 13 residues. Germline CDR1 reads ENHRY; CDR2 reads SYGVKD. J gave up 8 bases and V 8 bases, and 6 bases lay outside the gene matches. The CDR3 sequence is CAIAAGGMDEQFF. Here the CDR3 DNA reads TGTGCCATCGCAGCGGGAGGGATGGATGAGCAGTTCTTC.

V and J are TRBV30 and TRBJ2-7, with a weak D call TRBD1 (8 bases). V was cut by 3 bases and J by 4 bases, with 13 bases left in between. This CDR3 spans 13 amino acids. The germline V gene encodes CDR1 GTSNPN and CDR2 SVGIG (reference sequence). CDR3 nucleotides: TGTGCCTGGAGCAAACAGGGGGGGTACGAGCAGTACTTC. It specifies CAWSKQGGYEQYF.

Comments on this clone: This clone may be a read error of a much larger clone one base away. The genes are TRBV7-8 and TRBJ2-7; 12 positions match TRBD1. This CDR3 has 14 amino acids. Germline V gives CDR1 SGHVS, CDR2 FQNEAQ. V shed 3 bases and J 6 bases; nucleotides not matched to a gene: 3. The CDR3 is CASSLGTGGGEQYF. The CDR3 bases are TGTGCCAGCAGCTTGGGGACAGGGGGCGGCGAGCAGTACTTC.

The rearrangement uses TRBV13 and TRBJ1-3, with D unclear. The CDR3 has 14 amino acids. Germline CDR1 is PRHDT and CDR2 is FYEKMQ (reference sequence). Trimming took 0 bases from V and 0 from J, leaving 3 bases between them. The CDR3 bases are TGTGCCAGCAGCTTAGGCGTCTCTGGAAACACCATATATTTT. Encoded protein: CASSLGVSGNTIYF.

This CDR3 is CASSLSGLTYNEQFF. In DNA, the CDR3 is TGTGCCAGCAGTTTATCGGGACTCACCTACAATGAGCAGTTCTTC. The V call is TRBV28, the J call TRBJ2-1, with D tentatively TRBD2 (6 bases). The CDR3 is 15 residues long. From germline, CDR1 is MDHEN and CDR2 SYDVKM. The V end lost 1 base, the J end lost 2 bases, and 9 bases lay between the germline ends.

The chain is built from TRBV20-1 and TRBJ1-5; 10 nucleotides line up with TRBD1. Germline trimming cut 3 bases from V and 0 bases from J; bases unmatched to any gene: 11. The CDR3 sequence is 18 residues long. Germline V lookup: CDR1 DFQATT, CDR2 SNEGSKA (reference sequence). CDR3 sequence (DNA): TGCAGTGCTAGTGGGCATCCGGGGACAGGGGTTAGCAATCAGCCCCAGCATTTT. Residues: CSASGHPGTGVSNQPQHF.

This chain's CDR3 is CASIPGSYNEQFF. The CDR3, as DNA: TGTGCCAGCATTCCCGGGTCTTACAATGAGCAGTTCTTC. V is TRBV2 and J is TRBJ2-1; D uncertain. Looked up from germline, CDR1 is SNHLY and CDR2 is FYNNEI. Trimming took 7 bases from V and 4 from J, leaving 11 bases between them. This CDR3 region has 13 residues.

The chain uses TRBV5-1 and TRBJ1-6; perhaps TRBD1 as D (6 bases). Trimming removed 5 bases at V and 5 bases at J, with 17 bases between. CDR3 length: 16 amino acids. The germline V gene encodes CDR1 SGHRS and CDR2 YFSETQ. The CDR3 spells CASSRNRVGDNSPLHF. The CDR3 coding sequence is TGCGCCAGCAGTCGGAACAGGGTGGGGGATAATTCACCCCTCCACTTT.

J is TRBJ2-1 and V is TRBV7-2; 9 nucleotides match TRBD2. The CDR3 has 15 amino acids. Germline lookup yields CDR1 SGHTA and CDR2 FQGNSA. Trimming took 5 bases from V and 4 from J; bases not matched to a gene: 6. DNA of the CDR3: TGTGCCAGCAGCACCGGACTAGCGCCTTACAATGAGCAGTTCTTC. Protein sequence: CASSTGLAPYNEQFF.

The CDR3 here is CASSRRGARAYQETQYF. The CDR3 DNA follows: TGTGCCAGCAGCCGCAGGGGGGCGCGGGCGTACCAAGAGACCCAGTACTTC. This chain uses TRBV27 with TRBJ2-5, with D perhaps TRBD1 (7 bases). Germline assignment: CDR1 MNHEY and CDR2 SMNVEV (reference sequence). This CDR3 comprises 17 residues. The ends were cut back, 6 bases at V and 0 bases at J, with 20 bases in the middle.

The rearrangement uses TRBV7-9 and TRBJ2-2; D may be TRBD2 (5 bases). This CDR3 is 15 amino acids long. The germline V and J ends were trimmed by 2 bases and 0 bases, with 7 bases remaining between them. Germline V gives CDR1 SEHNR, CDR2 FQNEAQ (reference sequence). The CDR3 loop reads CASSLSGTNTGELFF. The CDR3 DNA sequence: TGTGCCAGCAGCTTATCGGGGACGAACACCGGGGAGCTGTTTTTT.

This clone has more than one count but fewer than ten. The rearrangement joins TRBV2 to TRBJ2-3, with D possibly being TRBD2 (6 bases). CDR3 length: 15 amino acids. The V gene lost 3 bases and the J gene lost 4 bases, with 14 bases spanning the gap. Germline values: CDR1 SNHLY, CDR2 FYNNEI. The CDR3 loop reads CASSDNYGGADTQYF. In DNA, the CDR3 is TGTGCCAGCAGTGATAATTATGGAGGGGCAGATACGCAGTATTTT.

The V call is TRBV11-1, the J call TRBJ2-7, with a possible D match to TRBD1 (6 bases). The CDR3 runs to 15 residues. Trimming pared 3 bases from V and 1 base from J, leaving 13 bases between. Germline values: CDR1 SGHAT, CDR2 FQDESV (reference sequence). The CDR3 DNA reads as TGTGCCAGCAGCTTCGACAGGTCTTTTTCCTACGAGCAGTACTTC. This sequence encodes CASSFDRSFSYEQYF.

The chain uses TRBV6-5 and TRBJ2-3, with 8 bases aligning to TRBD1. Per the germline V gene, CDR1 is MNHEY and CDR2 is SVGAGI. With 0 bases clipped from V and 2 bases from J, the junction kept 4 bases outside the gene matches. There are 16 residues in the CDR3. The DNA of the CDR3 is TGTGCCAGCAGTTACTCTAACAGGGGGAACACAGATACGCAGTATTTT. Protein sequence: CASSYSNRGNTDTQYF.

The CDR3 is CASSLQGRTNEKLFF. DNA of the CDR3: TGCGCCAGCAGCTTACAGGGGCGAACTAATGAAAAACTGTTTTTT. The chain links TRBV5-1 to TRBJ1-4; 7 positions agree with TRBD1. Germline trimming cut 2 bases from V and 1 base from J; bases unmatched to any gene: 2. Germline CDR1 and CDR2: SGHRS and YFSETQ. The CDR3 contains 15 residues. Full variable domain (outside the CDR3, taken from reference TRBV5-1 and TRBJ1-4): KAGVTQTPRYLIKTRGQQVTLSCSPISGHRSVSWYQQTPGQGLQFLFEYFSETQRNKGNFPGRFSGRQFSNSRSEMNVSTLELGDSALYLCASSLQGRTNEKLFFGSGTQLSVL.